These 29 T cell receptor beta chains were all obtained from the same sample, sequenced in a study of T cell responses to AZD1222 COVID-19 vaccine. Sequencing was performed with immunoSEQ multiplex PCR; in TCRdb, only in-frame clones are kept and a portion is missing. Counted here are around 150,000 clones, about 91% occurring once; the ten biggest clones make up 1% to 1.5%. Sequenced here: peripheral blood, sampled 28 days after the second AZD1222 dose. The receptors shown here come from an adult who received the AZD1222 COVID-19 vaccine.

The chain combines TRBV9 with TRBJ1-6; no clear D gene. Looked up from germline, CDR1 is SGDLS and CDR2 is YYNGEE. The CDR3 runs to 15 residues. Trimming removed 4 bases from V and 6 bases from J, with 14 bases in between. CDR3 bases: TGTGCCAGCAGCAGATCGGCAACAGCTAATTCACCCCTCCACTTT. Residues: CASSRSATANSPLHF. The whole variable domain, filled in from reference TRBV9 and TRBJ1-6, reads DSGVTQTPKHLITATGQRVTLRCSPRSGDLSVYWYQQSLDQGLQFLIQYYNGEERAKGNILERFSAQQFPDLHSELNLSSLELGDSALYFCASSRSATANSPLHFGNGTRLTVT.

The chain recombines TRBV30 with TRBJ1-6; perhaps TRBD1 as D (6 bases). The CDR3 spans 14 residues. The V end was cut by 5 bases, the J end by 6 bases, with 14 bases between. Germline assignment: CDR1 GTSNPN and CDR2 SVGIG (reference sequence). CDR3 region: CAWDKGGFNSPLHF. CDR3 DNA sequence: TGTGCCTGGGATAAGGGGGGCTTTAATTCACCCCTCCACTTT.

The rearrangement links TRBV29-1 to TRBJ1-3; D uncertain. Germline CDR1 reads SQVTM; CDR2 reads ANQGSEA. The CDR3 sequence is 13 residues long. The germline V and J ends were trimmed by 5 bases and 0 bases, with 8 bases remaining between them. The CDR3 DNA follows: TGCAGCGTTCTGGAATTCTCTGGAAACACCATATATTTT. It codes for CSVLEFSGNTIYF.

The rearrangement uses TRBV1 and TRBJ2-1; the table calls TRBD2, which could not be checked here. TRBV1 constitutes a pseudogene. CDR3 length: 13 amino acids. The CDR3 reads CTSSSEAPGEQFF. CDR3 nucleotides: TGCACCAGCAGCTCGGAGGCCCCGGGTGAGCAGTTCTTC.

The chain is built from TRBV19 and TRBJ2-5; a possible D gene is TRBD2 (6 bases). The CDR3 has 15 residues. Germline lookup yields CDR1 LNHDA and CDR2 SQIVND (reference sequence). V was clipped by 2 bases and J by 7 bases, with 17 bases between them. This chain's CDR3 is CASSISLTPAGTQYF. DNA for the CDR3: TGTGCCAGTAGTATAAGTCTAACCCCAGCGGGGACCCAGTACTTC.

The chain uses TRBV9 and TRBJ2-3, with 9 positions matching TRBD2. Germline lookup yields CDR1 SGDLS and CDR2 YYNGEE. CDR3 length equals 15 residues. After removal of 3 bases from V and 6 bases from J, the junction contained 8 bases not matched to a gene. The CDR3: CASSAQGTSPDTQYF. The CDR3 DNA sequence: TGTGCCAGCAGCGCACAGGGGACTAGCCCTGATACGCAGTATTTT.

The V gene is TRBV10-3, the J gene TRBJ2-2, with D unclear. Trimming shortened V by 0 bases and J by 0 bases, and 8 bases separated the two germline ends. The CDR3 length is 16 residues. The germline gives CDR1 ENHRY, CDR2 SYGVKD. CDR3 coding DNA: TGTGCCATCAGTGAGTCGGGAAGTACGAACACCGGGGAGCTGTTTTTT. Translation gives CAISESGSTNTGELFF.

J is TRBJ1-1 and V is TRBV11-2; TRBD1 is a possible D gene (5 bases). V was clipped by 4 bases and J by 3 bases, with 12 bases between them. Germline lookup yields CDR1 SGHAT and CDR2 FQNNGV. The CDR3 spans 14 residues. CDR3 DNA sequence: TGTGCCAGCAGCTCCCCGGGAGGGGACACTGAAGCTTTCTTT. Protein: CASSSPGGDTEAFF.

The CDR3 region has the DNA TGTGCCAGTAGTATGGCGGGGTCCGGGACCCAGTACTTC. Amino acid sequence: CASSMAGSGTQYF. The V call is TRBV19, the J call TRBJ2-5, with D perhaps matching TRBD2 (6 bases). This CDR3 has 13 residues. Trimming left V 3 bases short and J 7 bases short, with 12 bases between. Germline-derived CDR1 and CDR2 are LNHDA and SQIVND (reference sequence).

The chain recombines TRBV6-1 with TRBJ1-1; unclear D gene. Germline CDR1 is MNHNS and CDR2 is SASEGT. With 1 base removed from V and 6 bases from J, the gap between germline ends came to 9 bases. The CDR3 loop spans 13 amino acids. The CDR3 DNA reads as TGTGCCAGCAGTGAAGTAGCTGAGGCTGAAGCTTTCTTT. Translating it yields CASSEVAEAEAFF.

CDR3 sequence reads: CASSQRTSGSSYEQYF. In DNA, the CDR3 is TGTGCCAGCAGCCAAAGGACTAGCGGGAGCTCCTACGAGCAGTACTTC. The chain recombines TRBV4-2 with TRBJ2-7, with 13 bases lining up with TRBD2. Germline trimming cut 2 bases from V and 0 bases from J; bases unmatched to any gene: 1. This CDR3 comprises 16 residues. The germline V gene encodes CDR1 LGHNA and CDR2 YNFKEQ.

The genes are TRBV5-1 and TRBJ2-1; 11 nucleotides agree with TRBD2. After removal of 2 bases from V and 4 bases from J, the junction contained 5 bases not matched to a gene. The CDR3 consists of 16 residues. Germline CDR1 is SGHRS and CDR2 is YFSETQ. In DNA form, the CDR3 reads TGCGCCAGCAGCTTTGGGTGGACTAGCGGGTACAATGAGCAGTTCTTC. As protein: CASSFGWTSGYNEQFF.

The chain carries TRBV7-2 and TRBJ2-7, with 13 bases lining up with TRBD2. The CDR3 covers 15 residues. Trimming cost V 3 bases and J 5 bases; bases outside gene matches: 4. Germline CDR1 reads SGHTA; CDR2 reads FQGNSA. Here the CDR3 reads CASSLWTSGGDEQYF. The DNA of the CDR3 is TGTGCCAGCAGCTTGTGGACTAGCGGGGGCGACGAGCAGTACTTC.

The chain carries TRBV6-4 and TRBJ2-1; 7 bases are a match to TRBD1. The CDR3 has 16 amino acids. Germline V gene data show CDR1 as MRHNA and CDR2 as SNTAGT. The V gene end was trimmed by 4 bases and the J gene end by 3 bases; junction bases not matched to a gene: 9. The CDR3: CASSATGTAVYNEQFF. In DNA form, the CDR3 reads TGTGCCAGCAGTGCCACCGGGACAGCCGTCTACAATGAGCAGTTCTTC.

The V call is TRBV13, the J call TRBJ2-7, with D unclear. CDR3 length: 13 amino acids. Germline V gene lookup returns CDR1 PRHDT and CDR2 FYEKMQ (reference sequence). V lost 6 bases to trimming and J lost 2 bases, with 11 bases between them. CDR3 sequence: CASRPEQAYEQYF. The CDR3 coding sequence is TGTGCCAGCAGACCCGAGCAGGCCTACGAGCAGTACTTC.

CDR3: CASAKDRARSEQYF. The CDR3 DNA reads as TGTGCCAGCGCTAAGGACAGGGCCCGTTCCGAGCAGTACTTC. The chain recombines TRBV6-5 with TRBJ2-7; 8 positions agree with TRBD1. The CDR3 totals 14 residues. CDR1 MNHEY and CDR2 SVGAGI come from the germline V gene. J lost 6 bases, V lost 8 bases, and 12 bases had no gene match.

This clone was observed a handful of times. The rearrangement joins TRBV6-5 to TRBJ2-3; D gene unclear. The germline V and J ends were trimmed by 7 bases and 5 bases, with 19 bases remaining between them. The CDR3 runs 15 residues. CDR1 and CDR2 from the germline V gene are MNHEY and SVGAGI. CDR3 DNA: TGTGCCAGCACCGCCTACGGGCAGACACGAGATACGCAGTATTTT. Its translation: CASTAYGQTRDTQYF.

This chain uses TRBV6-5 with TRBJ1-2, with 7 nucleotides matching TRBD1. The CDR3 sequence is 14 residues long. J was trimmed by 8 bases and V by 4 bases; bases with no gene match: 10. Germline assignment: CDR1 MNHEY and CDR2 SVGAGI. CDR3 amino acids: CASSSNRGARGYTF. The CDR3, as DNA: TGTGCCAGCAGTTCAAACAGGGGAGCTAGGGGCTACACCTTC.

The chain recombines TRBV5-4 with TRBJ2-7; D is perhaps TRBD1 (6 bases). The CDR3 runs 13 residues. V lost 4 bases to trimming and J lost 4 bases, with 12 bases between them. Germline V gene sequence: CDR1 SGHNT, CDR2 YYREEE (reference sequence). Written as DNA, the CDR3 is TGTGCCAGCAGCGCCAGGGGAGTGTACGAGCAGTACTTC. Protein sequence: CASSARGVYEQYF.

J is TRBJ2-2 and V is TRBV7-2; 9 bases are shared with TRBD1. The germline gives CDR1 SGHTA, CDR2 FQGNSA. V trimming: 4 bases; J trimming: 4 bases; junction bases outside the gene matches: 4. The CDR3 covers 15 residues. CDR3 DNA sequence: TGTGCCAGCAGCTCGGGACAGGGCAGCACCGGGGAGCTGTTTTTT. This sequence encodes CASSSGQGSTGELFF.

The CDR3 is CASGTGLAGPEEQYF. The DNA of the CDR3 is TGTGCCAGCGGAACGGGACTAGCGGGTCCCGAAGAGCAGTACTTC. The chain has TRBV6-5 and TRBJ2-7, with 12 bases fitting TRBD2. The length of the CDR3 is 15 residues. Germline trimming cut 8 bases from V and 7 bases from J; bases unmatched to any gene: 12. Germline assignment: CDR1 MNHEY and CDR2 SVGAGI.

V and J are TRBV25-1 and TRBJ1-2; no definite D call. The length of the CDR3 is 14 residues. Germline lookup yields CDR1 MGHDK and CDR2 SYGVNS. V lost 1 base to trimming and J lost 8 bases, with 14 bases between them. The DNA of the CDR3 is TGTGCCAGCAGTGAATCCAGGCGCCGTGGCGGCTACACCTTC. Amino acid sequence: CASSESRRRGGYTF.

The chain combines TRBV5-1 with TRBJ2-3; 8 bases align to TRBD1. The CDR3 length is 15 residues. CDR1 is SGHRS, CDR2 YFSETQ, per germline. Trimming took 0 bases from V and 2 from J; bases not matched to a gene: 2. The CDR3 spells CASSLGDRNTDTQYF. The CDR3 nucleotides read TGCGCCAGCAGCTTGGGGGACAGGAACACAGATACGCAGTATTTT.

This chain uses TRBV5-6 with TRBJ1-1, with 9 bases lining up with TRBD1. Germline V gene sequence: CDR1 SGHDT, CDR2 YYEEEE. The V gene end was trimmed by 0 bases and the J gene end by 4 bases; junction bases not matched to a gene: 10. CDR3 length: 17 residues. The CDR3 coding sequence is TGTGCCAGCAGCTTGGCGGGGTGGGGACAGGGAGGCACTGAAGCTTTCTTT. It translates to CASSLAGWGQGGTEAFF.

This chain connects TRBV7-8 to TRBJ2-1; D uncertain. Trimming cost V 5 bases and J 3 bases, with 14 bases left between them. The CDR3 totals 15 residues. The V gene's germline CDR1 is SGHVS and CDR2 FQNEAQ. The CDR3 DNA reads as TGTGCCAGCAGCCTCAATCCCAGGTTCTACAATGAGCAGTTCTTC. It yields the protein CASSLNPRFYNEQFF. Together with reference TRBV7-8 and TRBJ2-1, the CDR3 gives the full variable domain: GAGVSQSPRYKVAKRGQDVALRCDPISGHVSLFWYQQALGQGPEFLTYFQNEAQLDKSGLPSDRFFAERPEGSVSTLKIQRTQQEDSAVYLCASSLNPRFYNEQFFGPGTRLTVL.

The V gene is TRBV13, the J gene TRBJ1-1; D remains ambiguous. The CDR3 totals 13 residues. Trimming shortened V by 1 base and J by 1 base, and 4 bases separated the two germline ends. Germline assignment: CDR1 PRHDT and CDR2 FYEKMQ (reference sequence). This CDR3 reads CASSLEENTEAFF. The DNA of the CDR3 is TGTGCCAGCAGCTTAGAGGAGAACACTGAAGCTTTCTTT.

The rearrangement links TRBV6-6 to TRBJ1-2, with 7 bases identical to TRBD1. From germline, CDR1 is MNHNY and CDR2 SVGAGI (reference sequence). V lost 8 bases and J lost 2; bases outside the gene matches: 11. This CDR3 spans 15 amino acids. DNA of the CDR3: TGTGCCAGCCGCCCTGGGGAGGGGGCGAACTATGGCTACACCTTC. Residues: CASRPGEGANYGYTF.

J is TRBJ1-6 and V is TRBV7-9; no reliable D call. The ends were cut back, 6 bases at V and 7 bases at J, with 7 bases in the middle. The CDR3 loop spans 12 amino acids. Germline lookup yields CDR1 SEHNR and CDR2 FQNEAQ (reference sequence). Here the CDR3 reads CASRQDNSPLHF. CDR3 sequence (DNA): TGTGCCAGCAGACAAGACAATTCACCCCTCCACTTT. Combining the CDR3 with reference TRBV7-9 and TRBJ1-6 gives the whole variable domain DTGVSQNPRHKITKRGQNVTFRCDPISEHNRLYWYRQTLGQGPEFLTYFQNEAQLEKSRLLSDRFSAERPKGSFSTLEIQRTEQGDSAMYLCASRQDNSPLHFGNGTRLTVT.

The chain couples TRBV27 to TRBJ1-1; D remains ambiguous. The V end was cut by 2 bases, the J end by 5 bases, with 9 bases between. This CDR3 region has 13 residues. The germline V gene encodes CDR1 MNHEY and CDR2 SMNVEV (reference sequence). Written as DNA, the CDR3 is TGTGCCAGCAGTTTAGGGAGGGCAACTGAAGCTTTCTTT. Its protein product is CASSLGRATEAFF.